This T cell receptor beta chain was sequenced in a study of cytomegalovirus exposure and HLA in healthy donors. About the study: Around 78 million unique TCRs, all from HLA-typed donors, were included in an early release of the data.

Points on this clone: What it binds is unknown.

General observations from the study: An analysis that was carried out later associated approximately 15,000 TCR beta sequences with HLA alleles at 0.05 false discovery rate. Specific recognition of CMV antigens was confirmed in vitro for a few chains (all CMV-associated).

The PCR had 60 Vbeta and 13 Jbeta primers. Libraries were prepared by immunoSEQ multiplex PCR; TCRdb keeps only in-frame clonotypes and omits some of them. The specimen's table records 75,000 to 85,000 clones. The CDR3 consists of 16 residues. The J segment lost 9 bases and the V segment lost 4 bases, leaving 14 bases of the junction unmatched. The germline CDR1 and CDR2 sequences are LGHNA and YNFKEQ. The sequenced sample was PBMCs. The chain uses TRBV4-2 and TRBJ2-3, with TRBD2 matching 9 bases. The receptor was derived from a man between 18 and 35 years old in good health and CMV-seropositive. This CDR3 reads CASSPPGSGSPRTQYF. The CDR3 DNA follows: TGTGCCAGCAGCCCTCCGGGTAGCGGGAGCCCTAGGACGCAGTATTTT.